The sequence of this T cell receptor beta chain was determined in a study of metastatic and nonmetastatic thyroid tumors. Study in general: Repertoires of blood and of tissue (tumor or nodule) from malignant and benign thyroid patients were compared.

All patients reached thyroid surgery having received no treatment beforehand. Trimming cost V 3 bases and J 3 bases, with 6 bases left between them. The V gene's germline CDR1 is LNHNV and CDR2 YYDKDF (reference sequence). The CDR3 is 12 amino acids. In the original workflow: It was from CDR3 differences across clinicopathological groups that a distant-metastasis classifier for papillary thyroid cancer was built. TCRdb re-analyzed the PCR reads using MiXCR. Clone size and V and J calls follow TCRdb, not the original study. Of about 22,000 clones listed, approximately 20% were seen once; the top ten hold around 20%. The table lists this clone with a few counts. Its antigen is currently unknown. Regarding the study as a whole: Significantly higher TCR beta diversity was reportedly seen in malignant thyroid tumors than benign nodules, in blood and tumor.

The TCR originated in a male donor with papillary thyroid cancer or a benign thyroid nodule (not recorded which). Some clones in this sample may be carry-over from other donors' samples. The specimen was blood. The rearrangement joins TRBV15 to TRBJ2-7; no clear D. CDR3 nucleotides: TGTGCCACCAGCAGGGAATACTACGAGCAGTACTTC. Translating gives CATSREYYEQYF.